This T cell receptor beta chain is from a study of blood T cell repertoires in COVID-19. Looking at the study overall: Samples representing acute and convalescent COVID-19 were sourced from the United States, Italy and Spain. PBMCs, B-cell-depleted T cells, or T cells were the source of the cDNA or gDNA that made up the material.

Per the study methods: Reference gene primer amplification gave estimated nucleated cell counts. The repertoire was sequenced with immunoSEQ multiplex PCR; TCRdb's copy has only in-frame clones and lacks some. The D gene and trimming were derived from the DNA, and the V and J assignments and clone size from that table. This sample has approximately 74,000 clones, with 85% to 90% found just once. This CDR3 region has 13 residues. Germline CDR1 LNHDA, CDR2 SQIVND (reference sequence). V was pared by 6 bases and J by 13 bases, with 11 bases of the junction left unmatched. The receptor's source is a woman between 55 and 75 years old with acute or convalescent COVID-19. V gene TRBV19 combines with J gene TRBJ1-4, with 7 bases that match TRBD1. Sequencing was done on a sample of peripheral blood. CDR3 sequence: CASRGTAQVGLFF. CDR3 in DNA: TGTGCCAGTAGGGGGACAGCCCAAGTGGGACTGTTTTTT.